This TCR beta chain was sequenced in a study of blood T cell repertoires in COVID-19. Study overall: Some COVID-19 samples were acute and others convalescent; all came from the United States, Italy and Spain.

The CDR3 is 15 amino acids. Germline loops: CDR1 KGHSH, CDR2 LQKENI. The V gene lost 3 bases and the J gene lost 5 bases, with 17 bases spanning the gap. The repertoire was sequenced with immunoSEQ multiplex PCR; TCRdb's copy has only in-frame clones and lacks some. The sample contains about 81,000 clones, 90% to 95% of which appear only once. This receptor was identified in a woman aged 45-59 years in a cohort sampled during active COVID-19. The chain couples TRBV18 to TRBJ2-7; weak D call: TRBD1 (5 bases). What was sequenced was peripheral blood. CDR3 protein: CASSPPEGATHEQYF. The CDR3 bases are TGTGCCAGCTCACCCCCTGAAGGGGCCACCCACGAGCAGTACTTC.